The rows below give T cell receptor beta chains drawn from one sample of a study of shared clonotypes between healthy human individuals. Libraries were prepared by immunoSEQ multiplex PCR; TCRdb keeps only in-frame clonotypes and omits some of them. The sample consists of hundreds of thousands of clones, around 90% of them appearing once. Material for sequencing was naive CD8+ T cells sorted from blood. The receptor source for this set is a man aged 25-40 years in good health. Both conserved end residues are part of each CDR3. The order of the fields is CDR3 protein, clone size, V gene. The size of a clone is reported for some rows only, either as once, few or many, or as a class for expanded clones.

CATEAPMNTEAFF once TRBV15
CASSRSPGQGRYEQYF NA TRBV27
CASGRRGGSRRSLSNQPQHF NA TRBV28
CASSKGTGGLREKLFF NA TRBV7-8
CASLTQGRVGYTF NA TRBV28
CASSSPGRSYEQYF NA TRBV7-9
CASSELGGATYNEQFF once TRBV6-1
CASSPGTSSNQPQHF NA TRBV27
CASSPGSLGVRYEQYF NA TRBV5-6
CASSRDTSGNTGELFF NA TRBV6-7
CASSPKGRTVNGYTF NA TRBV27
CASSIASVTDTQYF NA TRBV19
CASSPMAGGSYEQYF NA TRBV4-2
CASSQGTADTGELFF NA TRBV4-3
CASSYFREGTGELFF NA TRBV6-5
CAISDPGGTLLETQYF NA TRBV10-3
CASSKRPPIAGGEETQYF NA TRBV21-1